One sample yielded the 26 T cell receptor beta chains listed below, sequenced in a study of control samples from healthy donors and cancer patients. TCRdb keeps only in-frame clones here, not all; method: immunoSEQ multiplex PCR. Among more than 100,000 clones, approximately 92% were seen once, and the ten largest hold 2% to 3%. The material sequenced was blood. All receptors derive from a man aged 18-30 years in good health.

The chain uses TRBV4-2 and TRBJ2-7, with TRBD2 as a possible D gene (6 bases). Trimming removed 5 bases from V and 5 bases from J, with 10 bases in between. The CDR3 is 12 amino acids. Germline assignment: CDR1 LGHNA and CDR2 YNFKEQ. The CDR3 region has the DNA TGTGCCAGCAGCTCGCGGGGTAACGAGCAGTACTTC. Its protein is CASSSRGNEQYF.

The chain is built from TRBV24-1 and TRBJ2-1, with 8 bases identical to TRBD2. Germline values: CDR1 KGHDR, CDR2 SFDVKD. J gave up 2 bases and V 1 base, and 6 bases lay outside the gene matches. This CDR3 has 17 amino acids. CDR3 residues: CATSDFGRGGAYNEQFF. In nucleotides, the CDR3 is TGTGCCACCAGTGATTTCGGACGGGGGGGGGCCTACAATGAGCAGTTCTTC.

The chain employs TRBV3-1 (or the pseudogene TRBV3-2) and TRBJ1-3, with a tentative D call TRBD1 (6 bases). V lost 5 bases to trimming and J lost 8 bases, with 22 bases between them. This CDR3 has 16 amino acids. Germline V gene sequence: CDR1 LGHDT, CDR2 YNNKEL (reference sequence). Here the CDR3 DNA reads TGTGCCAGCAGCACGAAAGGGGGGATAAAGAAACACACCATATATTTT. It codes for CASSTKGGIKKHTIYF.

This rearrangement joins TRBV9 to TRBJ1-6; D remains ambiguous. The CDR3 has 15 amino acids. Germline V gene sequence: CDR1 SGDLS, CDR2 YYNGEE. V dropped 0 bases and J dropped 5 bases, with 9 bases sitting between them. The CDR3 bases are TGTGCCAGCAGCGTAGACCCAGGAGATAATTCACCCCTCCACTTT. This encodes CASSVDPGDNSPLHF.

This clone was picked up one time. J is TRBJ1-3 and V is TRBV5-8, with 8 bases that match TRBD1. The CDR3 spans 17 residues. The germline CDR1 and CDR2 sequences are SGHTS and YDEGEE. The trim removed 7 bases at V and 8 bases at J, leaving 20 bases unmatched. CDR3 in DNA: TGTGCCAGCCCGGACTCTTGGGACAGGCCCTTACGGCACACCATATATTTT. The encoded protein is CASPDSWDRPLRHTIYF. The variable domain in full, completed from reference TRBV5-8 and TRBJ1-3, reads EAGVTQSPTHLIKTRGQQATLRCSPISGHTSVYWYQQALGLGLQFLLWYDEGEERNRGNFPPRFSGRQFPNYSSELNVNALELEDSALYLCASPDSWDRPLRHTIYFGEGSWLTVV.

The V and J genes are TRBV28 and TRBJ2-5, with 9 positions matching TRBD1. Germline V gives CDR1 MDHEN, CDR2 SYDVKM. The CDR3 extends over 17 amino acids. V gave up 5 bases and J gave up 1 base; unmatched junction bases: 11. CDR3 sequence (DNA): TGTGCCAGCAGTCACCATTCCGGGACAGGGCCCCAAGAGACCCAGTACTTC. Residues: CASSHHSGTGPQETQYF. The full variable domain, completed using reference TRBV28 and TRBJ2-5, is DVKVTQSSRYLVKRTGEKVFLECVQDMDHENMFWYRQDPGLGLRLIYFSYDVKMKEKGDIPEGYSVSREKKERFSLILESASTNQTSMYLCASSHHSGTGPQETQYFGPGTRLLVL.

The chain has TRBV4-1 and TRBJ1-1; 8 nucleotides align to TRBD1. CDR1 is MGHRA and CDR2 is YSYEKL in the germline V gene. CDR3 length: 17 residues. The junction had 12 bases not matched to a gene; V was cut back by 3 bases and J by 3 bases. This CDR3 is CASSQEPPTTGDTEAFF. The CDR3 DNA reads TGCGCCAGCAGCCAGGAGCCCCCAACGACAGGGGACACTGAAGCTTTCTTT.

This clone was observed a few times. The V and J genes are TRBV7-9 and TRBJ1-1, with D hard to call. The V gene lost 5 bases and the J gene lost 1 base, with 5 bases spanning the gap. The CDR3 has 12 residues. Germline V gene lookup returns CDR1 SEHNR and CDR2 FQNEAQ (reference sequence). This CDR3 is CASSPPNTEAFF. In nucleotides, the CDR3 is TGTGCCAGCAGCCCCCCGAACACTGAAGCTTTCTTT.

The chain recombines TRBV6-1 with TRBJ1-2; 7 bases line up with TRBD1. Germline V gene lookup returns CDR1 MNHNS and CDR2 SASEGT. The V and J ends lost 3 bases and 5 bases, in that order; junction bases with no gene match: 6. CDR3 size: 14 residues. The CDR3: CASSEWTGKYGYTF. The DNA for the CDR3 is TGTGCCAGCAGTGAGTGGACAGGAAAGTATGGCTACACCTTC.

The chain joins TRBV3-1 (or the pseudogene TRBV3-2) to TRBJ2-5; D unclear. V gave up 4 bases and J gave up 5 bases, with 11 bases separating them. The V gene's germline CDR1 is LGHDT and CDR2 YNNKEL (reference sequence). This CDR3 contains 13 residues. For the CDR3, the DNA is TGTGCCAGCAGCCTTCCAAGTGGGGAGACCCAGTACTTC. It codes for CASSLPSGETQYF.

The J gene is TRBJ1-1, the V gene TRBV27; maybe TRBD1 (5 bases). CDR1 MNHEY and CDR2 SMNVEV come from the germline V gene (reference sequence). V dropped 8 bases and J dropped 5 bases, with 15 bases sitting between them. This CDR3 spans 13 amino acids. CDR3 sequence: CASLPDGGTEAFF. The CDR3 DNA sequence: TGTGCCAGCCTACCGGATGGGGGGACTGAAGCTTTCTTT.

Only a few counts were recorded for this clone. The rearrangement joins TRBV5-1 to TRBJ2-1; D ambiguous. V lost 0 bases, J lost 9 bases, and 4 bases lay in between. The CDR3 runs to 11 residues. Germline CDR1 SGHRS, CDR2 YFSETQ. The CDR3 region is CASSLEFEQFF. In DNA form, the CDR3 reads TGCGCCAGCAGCTTGGAGTTTGAGCAGTTCTTC. Full variable domain (outside the CDR3, taken from reference TRBV5-1 and TRBJ2-1): KAGVTQTPRYLIKTRGQQVTLSCSPISGHRSVSWYQQTPGQGLQFLFEYFSETQRNKGNFPGRFSGRQFSNSRSEMNVSTLELGDSALYLCASSLEFEQFFGPGTRLTVL.

This chain connects TRBV6-5 to TRBJ1-6; D is uncertain. V shed 3 bases and J shed 7 bases, with 10 bases lying between them. Germline assignment: CDR1 MNHEY and CDR2 SVGAGI. The CDR3 runs to 14 residues. CDR3 amino acids: CASSYGQINSPLHF. The CDR3 DNA sequence: TGTGCCAGCAGTTATGGGCAGATAAATTCACCCCTCCACTTT.

V is TRBV27 and J is TRBJ1-4, with 7 bases fitting TRBD1. CDR1 and CDR2 from the germline V gene are MNHEY and SMNVEV (reference sequence). The CDR3 extends over 14 amino acids. After removal of 4 bases from V and 8 bases from J, the junction contained 7 bases not matched to a gene. CDR3 nucleotides: TGTGCCAGCAGTTCGACAGGGATTCAAGAAAAACTGTTTTTT. Residues: CASSSTGIQEKLFF. Filled out from reference TRBV27 and TRBJ1-4, the complete variable domain reads EAQVTQNPRYLITVTGKKLTVTCSQNMNHEYMSWYRQDPGLGLRQIYYSMNVEVTDKGDVPEGYKVSRKEKRNFPLILESPSPNQTSLYFCASSSTGIQEKLFFGSGTQLSVL.

The chain uses TRBV30 and TRBJ2-7; D not resolved. The CDR3 is 11 amino acids. V lost 2 bases and J lost 4, with 6 bases in between. Germline CDR1 GTSNPN, CDR2 SVGIG (reference sequence). The CDR3, as DNA: TGTGCCTGGAGTCGTTCGTACGAGCAGTACTTC. Amino acids: CAWSRSYEQYF.

J is TRBJ2-1 and V is TRBV2, with D possibly being TRBD2 (5 bases). Looked up from germline, CDR1 is SNHLY and CDR2 is FYNNEI. Deletions cut 6 bases from V and 2 bases from J, with 11 bases between. This CDR3 spans 14 amino acids. CDR3 DNA sequence: TGTGCCAGCAGCGTTGACTATCCCTACAATGAGCAGTTCTTC. Translated, it gives CASSVDYPYNEQFF.

V and J are TRBV14 and TRBJ2-7; possibly TRBD1 for D (5 bases). V was shortened by 0 bases and J by 1 base, with 16 bases between the two germline ends. The CDR3 is made up of 17 amino acids. Germline V gene data show CDR1 as SGHDN and CDR2 as FVKESK. The DNA for the CDR3 is TGTGCCAGCAGCCAAGAATCCCAGGGCCCTAAATCCTACGAGCAGTACTTC. Its translation is CASSQESQGPKSYEQYF.

The V call is TRBV3-1 (or the pseudogene TRBV3-2), the J call TRBJ1-4; D gene unclear. This CDR3 is 17 amino acids long. In germline, CDR1 is LGHDT, CDR2 YNNKEL (reference sequence). V lost 3 bases and J lost 6, with 20 bases in between. The CDR3 loop is CASSHFRTRTEDEKLFF. As DNA, the CDR3 is TGTGCCAGCAGCCACTTTCGTACCAGAACAGAGGATGAAAAACTGTTTTTT.

The rearrangement uses TRBV15 and TRBJ2-1; D is unclear. This CDR3 is 16 amino acids long. The germline gives CDR1 LNHNV, CDR2 YYDKDF (reference sequence). The germline V and J ends were trimmed by 0 bases and 0 bases, with 9 bases remaining between them. This CDR3 is CATSRDPLDSYNEQFF. CDR3 DNA sequence: TGTGCCACCAGCAGAGACCCTCTCGACTCCTACAATGAGCAGTTCTTC.

The V gene is TRBV28, the J gene TRBJ1-1, with 9 bases that match TRBD1. This CDR3 has 14 amino acids. Trimming removed 9 bases from V and 3 bases from J; junction bases left unmatched: 8. CDR1 is MDHEN and CDR2 is SYDVKM in the germline V gene. The CDR3 region has the DNA TGTGCCAGTGGGACAGGGAGGGGGTACACTGAAGCTTTCTTT. Translating gives CASGTGRGYTEAFF.

This chain uses TRBV11-2 with TRBJ2-7; no definite D call. V shed 1 base and J shed 4 bases, with 8 bases lying between them. This CDR3 is built from 13 residues. Per the germline V gene, CDR1 is SGHAT and CDR2 is FQNNGV. This CDR3 reads CASSLAPAYEQYF. Here the CDR3 DNA reads TGTGCCAGCAGCTTAGCCCCAGCGTACGAGCAGTACTTC.

This sequence joins TRBV2 and TRBJ2-7, with a possible D match to TRBD1 (5 bases). The CDR3 is 14 amino acids. V lost 1 base to trimming and J lost 10 bases, with 17 bases between them. Germline CDR1 SNHLY, CDR2 FYNNEI. DNA of the CDR3: TGTGCCAGCAGTGAAGGGGGCGGCCCAGGTTCCCAGTACGTC. It yields the protein CASSEGGGPGSQYV.

The rearrangement joins TRBV14 to TRBJ1-2; TRBD1 matches at 11 bases. Germline CDR1 is SGHDN and CDR2 is FVKESK. The V and J ends lost 3 bases and 8 bases, in that order; junction bases with no gene match: 8. The CDR3 contains 15 residues. The CDR3 spells CASSQLGQGARGYTF. The CDR3 DNA sequence: TGTGCCAGCAGCCAGCTAGGACAGGGGGCGCGGGGCTACACCTTC. The complete variable domain, with remaining parts taken from reference TRBV14 and TRBJ1-2, reads EAGVTQFPSHSVIEKGQTVTLRCDPISGHDNLYWYRRVMGKEIKFLLHFVKESKQDESGMPNNRFLAERTGGTYSTLKVQPAELEDSGVYFCASSQLGQGARGYTFGSGTRLTVV.

The CDR3 nucleotides read TGTGCCAGCAGCTTACTTTCGGCGGGGGGGCACAATGAGCAGTTCTTC. It encodes CASSLLSAGGHNEQFF. V gene TRBV7-2 combines with J gene TRBJ2-1; TRBD2 agrees at 9 bases. Germline V gives CDR1 SGHTA, CDR2 FQGNSA. Losses at the gene ends were 2 bases for V and 5 bases for J; bases not matched to a gene: 7. The CDR3 length is 16 residues.

V gene TRBV6-1 combines with J gene TRBJ1-1; D might be TRBD1 (5 bases). The germline V and J ends were trimmed by 4 bases and 0 bases, with 15 bases remaining between them. The CDR3 has 16 residues. Germline loops: CDR1 MNHNS, CDR2 SASEGT. CDR3 protein: CASSVGIGAMNTEAFF. Written as DNA, the CDR3 is TGTGCCAGCAGTGTTGGGATTGGGGCCATGAACACTGAAGCTTTCTTT.

The CDR3 protein is CASSVARGLSGNTIYF. CDR3 nucleotides: TGCGCCAGCAGTGTAGCCAGGGGTCTCTCTGGAAACACCATATATTTT. This sequence joins TRBV10-2 and TRBJ1-3; D is perhaps TRBD1 (6 bases). The germline V gene has CDR1 WSHSY and CDR2 SAAADI. There are 16 residues in the CDR3. The V end lost 4 bases, the J end lost 0 bases, and 13 bases lay between the germline ends.